The subject of this entry is one TCR beta chain. The record originates from a study of cytomegalovirus exposure and HLA in healthy donors. The PCR contained 60 Vbeta and 13 Jbeta primers. Data came from immunoSEQ multiplex PCR; TCRdb stores just in-frame clones and leaves some out. The sample has 150,000 to 200,000 clones, approximately 80% seen once. This CDR3 has 16 residues. CDR1 is SGHRS and CDR2 is YFSETQ in the germline V gene. Unmatched junction bases numbered 11, after V lost 1 base and J lost 7 bases. This receptor was obtained from a man aged 18-30 years in good health and CMV-seronegative. Sample: PBMCs. V gene TRBV5-1 combines with J gene TRBJ2-1; TRBD1 matches 7 bases. This chain's CDR3 is CASSLRGQVTVNEQFF. Here the CDR3 DNA reads TGCGCCAGCAGCTTGAGGGGGCAAGTTACTGTAAATGAGCAGTTCTTC. Looking up the rest from reference TRBV5-1 and TRBJ2-1 gives the full variable domain: KAGVTQTPRYLIKTRGQQVTLSCSPISGHRSVSWYQQTPGQGLQFLFEYFSETQRNKGNFPGRFSGRQFSNSRSEMNVSTLELGDSALYLCASSLRGQVTVNEQFFGPGTRLTVL.